The entry below gives a single T cell receptor (beta chain) sequence along with its context. Its target is not known. The data were produced by immunoSEQ multiplex PCR, yet TCRdb's version contains in-frame clones alone and is incomplete. Of 20,000 or so clones listed, about four fifths are singletons. The sample is drawn from a study of PD-1 blockade in classical Hodgkin lymphoma. Whole-study context: Patients had nivolumab dosed at 3 mg/kg, delivered intravenously every 2 weeks. Overall study results and limits: At baseline, newly diagnosed patients reportedly showed less TCR diversity than healthy donors. Compared with baseline, CD4+ but not CD8+ TCR diversity had risen significantly by C4D1.

Patients all relapsed after autologous stem cell transplantation, and there was variation in brentuximab vedotin exposure. Best response was recorded as complete response, partial response or progressive disease. Sample: peripheral blood mononuclear cells (PBMCs), taken before the second cycle of nivolumab. This receptor was taken from a human donor with classical Hodgkin lymphoma.

CDR3 amino acids: CAGGDAIIRDSPLHF. CDR3 in DNA: TGTGCCGGAGGGGACGCCATCATAAGAGACTCACCCCTCCACTTT. The chain combines TRBV6-1 with TRBJ1-6; D is possibly TRBD1 (5 bases). V was shortened by 11 bases and J by 10 bases, with 24 bases between the two germline ends. This CDR3 comprises 15 residues. The germline V gene encodes CDR1 MNHNS and CDR2 SASEGT.